This T cell receptor beta chain emerged from a study of control samples from healthy donors and cancer patients. Sequencing used immunoSEQ multiplex PCR; TCRdb keeps in-frame clones, though not all of them. The table lists 150,000 to 170,000 clones, around 96% of them singletons. This clonotype originated in a man in his forties or fifties in good health. Input material: blood.

In DNA form, the CDR3 reads TGTGCCAGCAGGACGACAGCAACTAATGAAAAACTGTTTTTT. It encodes CASRTTATNEKLFF. The chain uses TRBV6-5 and TRBJ1-4, with D possibly being TRBD1 (5 bases). Germline assignment: CDR1 MNHEY and CDR2 SVGAGI. Trimming pared 6 bases from V and 0 bases from J, leaving 8 bases between. CDR3 length: 14 residues.